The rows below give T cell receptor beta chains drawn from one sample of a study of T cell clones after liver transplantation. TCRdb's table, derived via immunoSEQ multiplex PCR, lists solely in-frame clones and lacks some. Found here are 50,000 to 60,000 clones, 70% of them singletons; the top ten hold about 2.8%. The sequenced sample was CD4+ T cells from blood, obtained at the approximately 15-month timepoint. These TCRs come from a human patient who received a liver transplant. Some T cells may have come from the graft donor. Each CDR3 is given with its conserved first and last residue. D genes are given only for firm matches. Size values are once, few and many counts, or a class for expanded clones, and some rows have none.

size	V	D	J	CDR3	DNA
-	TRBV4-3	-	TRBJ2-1	CASSPERYNEQFF	TGCGCCAGCAGCCCCGAGAGGTACAATGAGCAGTTCTTC
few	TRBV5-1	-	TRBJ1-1	CASSLARTEGAEAFF	TGCGCCAGCAGCTTGGCGAGGACAGAAGGCGCTGAAGCTTTCTTT
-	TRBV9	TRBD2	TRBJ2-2	CASSPSGSATGELFF	TGTGCCAGCAGCCCGAGCGGGAGCGCCACCGGGGAGCTGTTTTTT
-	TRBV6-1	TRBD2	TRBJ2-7	CASSEQTSGIYEQYF	TGTGCCAGCAGTGAACAGACTAGCGGTATCTACGAGCAGTACTTC
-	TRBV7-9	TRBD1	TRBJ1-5	CASSSTGTGDVQPQHF	TGTGCCAGCAGCTCTACCGGGACAGGGGACGTTCAGCCCCAGCATTTT
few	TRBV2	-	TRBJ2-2	CASSFDGGELFF	TGTGCCAGCAGTTTTGACGGTGGGGAGCTGTTTTTT
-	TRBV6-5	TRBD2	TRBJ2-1	CASSRAGASLNEQFF	TGTGCCAGCAGCCGAGCGGGAGCCTCTCTGAATGAGCAGTTCTTC
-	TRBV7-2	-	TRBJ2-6	CASSQPVGAGANVLTF	TGTGCCAGCAGCCAACCCGTGGGGGCTGGGGCCAACGTCCTGACTTTC
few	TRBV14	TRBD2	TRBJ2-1	CASSHTSGGYNEQFF	TGTGCCAGCAGCCACACTAGCGGGGGCTACAATGAGCAGTTCTTC
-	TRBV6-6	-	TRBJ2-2	CASTYQEGTGELFF	TGTGCCAGCACCTATCAGGAGGGAACCGGGGAGCTGTTTTTT
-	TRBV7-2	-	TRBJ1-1	CASSLTPTGNTEAFF	TGTGCCAGCAGCCTAACCCCGACAGGGAACACTGAAGCTTTCTTT
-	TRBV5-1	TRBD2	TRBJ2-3	CASSPRLAGVVTDTQYF	TGCGCCAGCAGCCCCCGCCTAGCGGGAGTGGTCACAGATACGCAGTATTTT
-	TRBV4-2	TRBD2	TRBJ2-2	CASSPLGLAGVNTGELFF	TGTGCCAGCAGCCCCTTGGGACTAGCGGGGGTCAACACCGGGGAGCTGTTTTTT
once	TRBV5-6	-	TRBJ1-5	CASSLAGGLQPQHF	TGTGCCAGCAGCTTGGCCGGGGGGCTTCAGCCCCAGCATTTT
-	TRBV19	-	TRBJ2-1	CASSNSAVEQFF	TGTGCCAGTAGTAATAGCGCGGTTGAGCAGTTCTTC
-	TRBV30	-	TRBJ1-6	CAWSKGGWNSPLHF	TGTGCCTGGAGTAAAGGGGGATGGAATTCACCCCTCCACTTT
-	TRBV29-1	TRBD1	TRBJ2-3	CSVEFYGRGQYF	TGCAGCGTTGAATTTTATGGCAGGGGGCAATATTTT
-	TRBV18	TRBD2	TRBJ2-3	CASSPPLRGSDTQYF	TGTGCCAGCTCACCACCATTGCGGGGGTCTGATACGCAGTATTTT
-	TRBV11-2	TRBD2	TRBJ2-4	CASSLVLAGGPGWVNIQYF	TGTGCCAGCAGCTTAGTTCTAGCGGGAGGGCCGGGATGGGTAAACATTCAGTACTTC
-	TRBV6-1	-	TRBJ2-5	CASRWASSQETQYF	TGTGCCAGCCGTTGGGCTAGCTCACAAGAGACCCAGTACTTC
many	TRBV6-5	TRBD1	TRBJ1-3	CASSYRTGGGNTIYF	TGTGCCAGCAGTTACCGGACAGGGGGCGGAAACACCATATATTTT
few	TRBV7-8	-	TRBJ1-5	CASSTGAGKRSNQPQHF	TGTGCCAGCAGCACTGGGGCAGGAAAAAGGAGCAATCAGCCCCAGCATTTT
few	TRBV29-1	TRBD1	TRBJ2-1	CSVRDRGPYNEQFF	TGCAGCGTTAGGGACAGGGGACCCTACAATGAGCAGTTCTTC
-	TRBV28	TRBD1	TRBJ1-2	CASSWGQGRDGYTF	TGTGCCAGCAGTTGGGGACAGGGAAGGGATGGCTACACCTTC
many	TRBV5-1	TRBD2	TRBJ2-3	CASSAGLVADTQYF	TGCGCCAGCAGCGCCGGACTAGTGGCAGATACGCAGTATTTT
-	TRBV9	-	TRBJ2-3	CASSAGEDTQYF	TGTGCCAGCAGCGCAGGGGAAGATACGCAGTATTTT
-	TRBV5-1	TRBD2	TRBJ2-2	CASSNGLAGTRGPGELFF	TGCGCCAGCAGCAATGGACTAGCGGGGACTCGGGGACCCGGGGAGCTGTTTTTT
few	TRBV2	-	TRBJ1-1	CASRGGTQGTEAFF	TGTGCCAGCAGGGGAGGGACGCAGGGCACTGAAGCTTTCTTT
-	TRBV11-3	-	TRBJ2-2	CASSSMGVGAGELFF	TGTGCCAGCAGCTCCATGGGAGTAGGGGCCGGGGAGCTGTTTTTT
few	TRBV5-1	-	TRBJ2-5	CASSLEQETQYF	TGCGCCAGCAGCTTGGAGCAAGAGACCCAGTACTTC
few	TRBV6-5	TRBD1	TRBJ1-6	CASRGTGEGSPLHF	TGTGCCAGCAGGGGGACAGGGGAAGGTTCACCCCTCCACTTT
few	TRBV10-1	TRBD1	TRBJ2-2	CASSGQGAAGELFF	TGCGCCAGCAGTGGACAGGGGGCTGCCGGGGAGCTGTTTTTT
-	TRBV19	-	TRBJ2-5	CASSRRDQETQYF	TGTGCCAGTAGTCGCCGAGATCAAGAGACCCAGTACTTC
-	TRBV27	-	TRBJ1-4	CASSLKGGRVLEEKLFF	TGTGCCAGCAGTTTAAAGGGCGGCAGGGTATTAGAGGAAAAACTGTTTTTT
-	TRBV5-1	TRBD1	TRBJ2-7	CASSEQGAYEQYF	TGCGCCAGCAGTGAACAGGGGGCCTACGAGCAGTACTTC
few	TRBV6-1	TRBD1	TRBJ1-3	CASSVLLQGSSGNTIYF	TGTGCCAGCAGTGTCCTCCTACAGGGGTCCTCTGGAAACACCATATATTTT
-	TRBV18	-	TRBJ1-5	CASSPAVMGGRSSGQPQHF	TGTGCCAGCTCACCTGCAGTAATGGGGGGCCGGAGTTCGGGTCAGCCCCAGCATTTT
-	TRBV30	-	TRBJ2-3	CAWSILSGTSTDTQYF	TGTGCCTGGAGTATTCTGTCCGGGACTAGCACAGATACGCAGTATTTT
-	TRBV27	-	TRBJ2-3	CASSLLTGARLTDTQYF	TGTGCCAGCAGTTTGTTAACCGGCGCAAGATTGACAGATACGCAGTATTTT
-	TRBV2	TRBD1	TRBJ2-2	CASRGTGGNTGELFF	TGTGCCAGCAGGGGGACAGGGGGCAACACCGGGGAGCTGTTTTTT
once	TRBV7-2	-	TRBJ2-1	CASSLSVSEQFF	TGTGCCAGCAGCTTAAGCGTCTCCGAGCAGTTCTTC
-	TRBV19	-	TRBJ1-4	CASSIRRTATNEKLFF	TGTGCCAGTAGTATTAGGAGAACTGCAACTAATGAAAAACTGTTTTTT
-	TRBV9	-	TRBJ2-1	CASSVGSASGEQFF	TGTGCCAGCAGCGTAGGTTCGGCATCTGGTGAGCAGTTCTTC
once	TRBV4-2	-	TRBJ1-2	CASSQFHATANYGYTF	TGTGCCAGCAGCCAATTCCACGCGACTGCTAACTATGGCTACACCTTC
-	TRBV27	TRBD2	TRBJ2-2	CASTLRRGYGGELFF	TGTGCCAGCACCCTAAGGCGGGGGTACGGCGGGGAGCTGTTTTTT